The 20 T cell receptor beta chains listed next were all sequenced from one sample in a study of cytomegalovirus exposure and HLA in healthy donors. Libraries were prepared by immunoSEQ multiplex PCR; TCRdb keeps only in-frame clonotypes and omits some of them. Among roughly 180,000 clones, over 65% were seen once, and the ten largest hold roughly 7%. Sequencing was carried out using PBMCs. The origin of the receptors is a man aged 18 to 30 in good health and CMV-seropositive.

The rearrangement uses TRBV4-3 and TRBJ1-1; D gene uncertain. Between the trimmed V and J ends, which lost 1 base and 2 bases, there was a span of 11 bases. The CDR3 length is 15 residues. Looked up from germline, CDR1 is LGHNA and CDR2 is YSLEER. DNA for the CDR3: TGCGCCAGCAGCCAAGGGTTACAGAAAAACACTGAAGCTTTCTTT. Encoded protein: CASSQGLQKNTEAFF.

The chain combines TRBV28 with TRBJ2-7; TRBD2 might be the D (6 bases). Trimming pared 6 bases from V and 0 bases from J, leaving 15 bases between. The CDR3 totals 15 residues. CDR1 is MDHEN and CDR2 is SYDVKM in the germline V gene. The CDR3 here is CASRRASEDSYEQYF. CDR3 in DNA: TGTGCCAGCAGGAGGGCTAGCGAGGACTCCTACGAGCAGTACTTC.

The table lists this clone with a count of one. The gene calls are TRBV4-1 and TRBJ1-2; D is uncertain. Germline V gene lookup returns CDR1 MGHRA and CDR2 YSYEKL. The CDR3 runs 15 residues. The ends were cut back, 1 base at V and 4 bases at J, with 13 bases in the middle. The CDR3 bases are TGCGCCAGCAGCCAAGTCTTTTCGACAAGCTATGGCTACACCTTC. Amino acid sequence: CASSQVFSTSYGYTF.

V gene TRBV6-7 combines with J gene TRBJ2-1; 9 bases agree with TRBD2. TRBV6-7 is designated an ORF whose function remains uncertain. The CDR3 is made up of 16 amino acids. V was pared by 2 bases and J by 1 base, with 3 bases of the junction left unmatched. CDR3: CASSYVAGASYNEQFF. CDR3 DNA: TGTGCCAGCAGTTACGTAGCGGGAGCGTCCTACAATGAGCAGTTCTTC.

The CDR3 reads CASSSTRGGDTQYF. The CDR3 nucleotides read TGTGCCAGCAGCTCTACCCGGGGGGGGGATACGCAGTATTTT. The chain is built from TRBV7-3 and TRBJ2-3, with TRBD2 identical over 8 bases. Germline CDR1 SGHTA, CDR2 FQGTGA. The CDR3 runs to 14 residues. Trimming cost V 4 bases and J 6 bases; bases outside gene matches: 6.

This clone was seen only once. The rearrangement links TRBV4-1 to TRBJ2-2; the D is unclear. V was trimmed by 0 bases and J by 6 bases, leaving 5 bases between them. Germline values: CDR1 MGHRA, CDR2 YSYEKL. The CDR3 length is 13 residues. The CDR3 region has the DNA TGCGCCAGCAGCCAAGATCTAGCCGGGGAGCTGTTTTTT. It codes for CASSQDLAGELFF.

This chain joins TRBV18 and TRBJ2-1, with a weak D call TRBD2 (5 bases). The V gene's germline CDR1 is KGHSH and CDR2 LQKENI. The V and J ends lost 3 bases and 0 bases respectively, with 9 bases between them. This CDR3 region has 15 residues. The CDR3 spells CASSPDLSSYNEQFF. In DNA, the CDR3 is TGTGCCAGCTCACCGGACTTGAGCTCCTACAATGAGCAGTTCTTC.

V gene TRBV11-2 combines with J gene TRBJ1-1, with TRBD1 matching over 8 bases. CDR3 length equals 15 residues. The germline V gene has CDR1 SGHAT and CDR2 FQNNGV. The V and J ends lost 5 bases and 0 bases, in that order; junction bases with no gene match: 5. The CDR3 sequence is CASSGRQGLNTEAFF. DNA of the CDR3: TGTGCCAGCAGCGGCCGACAGGGGCTGAACACTGAAGCTTTCTTT.

The rearrangement uses TRBV5-1 and TRBJ1-2; 7 bases line up with TRBD1. Trimming removed 3 bases from V and 4 bases from J; junction bases left unmatched: 6. The CDR3 spans 14 residues. Germline loops: CDR1 SGHRS, CDR2 YFSETQ. Here the CDR3 DNA reads TGCGCCAGCAGCTACCAGGGGGATGGCTATGGCTACACCTTC. It translates to CASSYQGDGYGYTF.

The V call is TRBV1, the J call TRBJ2-7; the D call in the table, TRBD2, was not verified against the DNA. TRBV1 has pseudogene status. The CDR3 consists of 17 residues. CDR3 nucleotides: TGCACCAGCAGTCGCGGACTAGCGGGAGAAGAAACCTACGAGCAGTACTTC. This codes for CTSSRGLAGEETYEQYF.

The V call is TRBV30, the J call TRBJ2-7; D perhaps matches TRBD2 (5 bases). This CDR3 is 12 amino acids long. V was pared by 3 bases and J by 5 bases, with 11 bases between. The germline V gene has CDR1 GTSNPN and CDR2 SVGIG (reference sequence). Here the CDR3 DNA reads TGTGCCTGGAGCGGGAAGAGAAACGAGCAGTACTTC. Protein product: CAWSGKRNEQYF.

Only a few counts were recorded for this clone. The CDR3 bases are TGTGCCAGCAGTTTGGCAGATCAGCCCCAGCATTTT. This codes for CASSLADQPQHF. This chain joins TRBV28 and TRBJ1-5; D unclear. The CDR3 totals 12 residues. The V gene's germline CDR1 is MDHEN and CDR2 SYDVKM. V was shortened by 3 bases and J by 5 bases, with 5 bases between the two germline ends.

This CDR3 is CASWDRGRDEQFF. For the CDR3, the DNA is TGTGCCAGTTGGGACAGGGGCCGGGATGAGCAGTTCTTC. The rearrangement joins TRBV19 to TRBJ2-1; 10 positions match TRBD1. CDR1 is LNHDA, CDR2 SQIVND, per germline (reference sequence). J lost 8 bases, V lost 8 bases, and 6 bases had no gene match. This CDR3 spans 13 amino acids.

The table lists this clone with a few counts. This specimen includes other DNA sequences encoding the same CDR3. The chain carries TRBV9 and TRBJ2-7; the match to TRBD1 covers 9 bases. The V segment lost 7 bases and the J segment 1 base; nucleotides outside the gene matches: 3. The germline V gene encodes CDR1 SGDLS and CDR2 YYNGEE. CDR3 length: 13 residues. DNA for the CDR3: TGTGCCAGCTCGGGACAGGGATCCTACGAGCAGTACTTC. This gives the protein CASSGQGSYEQYF.

The chain uses TRBV29-1 and TRBJ1-4, with TRBD1 identical over 9 bases. The CDR3 sequence is 13 residues long. Germline CDR1 SQVTM, CDR2 ANQGSEA. V was pared by 6 bases and J by 8 bases, with 7 bases of the junction left unmatched. CDR3: CSVTTGGDEKLFF. The CDR3 nucleotides are TGCAGCGTCACGACAGGGGGAGACGAAAAACTGTTTTTT.

V gene TRBV5-6 combines with J gene TRBJ1-2; D is perhaps TRBD1 (5 bases). The germline V and J ends were trimmed by 4 bases and 6 bases, with 10 bases remaining between them. The CDR3 has 12 amino acids. Germline CDR1 reads SGHDT; CDR2 reads YYEEEE. The DNA of the CDR3 is TGTGCCAGCAGCCTGGGGCCTGATGGCTACACCTTC. Amino acid sequence: CASSLGPDGYTF. Together with reference TRBV5-6 and TRBJ1-2, the CDR3 gives the full variable domain: DAGVTQSPTHLIKTRGQQVTLRCSPKSGHDTVSWYQQALGQGPQFIFQYYEEEERQRGNFPDRFSGHQFPNYSSELNVNALLLGDSALYLCASSLGPDGYTFGSGTRLTVV.

This chain joins TRBV6-4 and TRBJ1-1, with D unresolved. V was cut by 6 bases and J by 5 bases, with 16 bases left in between. Germline values: CDR1 MRHNA, CDR2 SNTAGT. The CDR3 runs 14 residues. CDR3 in DNA: TGTGCCAGCAGCCCCGGCCCCACGGGAACTGAAGCTTTCTTT. Its protein product is CASSPGPTGTEAFF.

This chain links TRBV5-1 with TRBJ1-5; 7 nucleotides align to TRBD1. The CDR3 sequence is 15 residues long. V dropped 0 bases and J dropped 2; count of bases not matched to a gene: 2. Germline V lookup: CDR1 SGHRS, CDR2 YFSETQ. The CDR3 DNA reads TGCGCCAGCAGCTTGGAGGGGGCGGGCAATCAGCCCCAGCATTTT. This translates into CASSLEGAGNQPQHF.

This chain joins TRBV9 and TRBJ2-7; 7 bases align to TRBD1. J lost 3 bases, V lost 0 bases, and 9 bases had no gene match. CDR1 SGDLS and CDR2 YYNGEE come from the germline V gene. This CDR3 region has 16 residues. Here the CDR3 DNA reads TGTGCCAGCAGCGTAGAAGGGACAGCGGAACTCTACGAGCAGTACTTC. It codes for CASSVEGTAELYEQYF.

Regarding this clone: A clone one base away is much larger, so this may be a read error. This chain connects TRBV11-2 to TRBJ2-7; unclear D gene. From germline, CDR1 is SGHAT and CDR2 FQNNGV. Trimming removed 3 bases at V and 5 bases at J, with 5 bases between. This CDR3 contains 11 residues. The CDR3 coding sequence is TGTGCCAGCAGCTTTCCGGACGAGCAGTACTTC. Amino acid sequence: CASSFPDEQYF. Drawing the rest from reference TRBV11-2 and TRBJ2-7, the complete variable domain is EAGVAQSPRYKIIEKRQSVAFWCNPISGHATLYWYQQILGQGPKLLIQFQNNGVVDDSQLPKDRFSAERLKGVDSTLKIQPAKLEDSAVYLCASSFPDEQYFGPGTRLTVT.